These T cell receptor beta chains were read from a single sample in a study of OX40 agonist ivuxolimab in advanced cancers. TCRdb's table, derived via immunoSEQ multiplex PCR, lists solely in-frame clones and lacks some. This table has about 80,000 clones, approximately 86% appearing once. Material: CD4+ or CD8+ T cells sorted from blood, obtained in a trial of the OX40 agonist ivuxolimab. The receptors were sampled from an adult with an advanced solid tumor such as melanoma, head and neck, liver or kidney cancer. The CDR3 runs from the conserved cysteine through the conserved F or W. The D gene is left open where the match is weak. Size is omitted from some rows. Given values are once, few, many or a class for expanded clones.

J	V	D	size	DNA	CDR3
TRBJ2-2	TRBV23-1	-	-	TGCGCCAGCAGTCAAACAAAGAAGGGGCAGGAGAACACCGGGGAGCTGTTTTTT	CASSQTKKGQENTGELFF
TRBJ2-7	TRBV2	-	-	TGTGCCAGCAGTATAACAGGGATCGTCTACGAGCAGTACTTC	CASSITGIVYEQYF
TRBJ2-1	TRBV5-8	-	-	TGTGCCAGCAGCGATAAGACGACTAGGGTGCAGTTCTTC	CASSDKTTRVQFF
TRBJ2-1	TRBV19	TRBD2	-	TGTGCCAGTAGTATGCGGGCGGGACTAGCGGCCAATGAGCAGTTCTTC	CASSMRAGLAANEQFF
TRBJ2-1	TRBV7-2	-	-	TGTGCCAGCAGCCTGAGACAGTACAATGAGCAGTTCTTC	CASSLRQYNEQFF
TRBJ1-5	TRBV28	-	-	TGTGCCAGCAGTTCGCAGTTGGATCAGCCCCAGCATTTT	CASSSQLDQPQHF
TRBJ2-1	TRBV4-1	TRBD2	-	TGCGCCAGCAGCCAAGAAACTCGGGGGCGGGGGGGCCTTCCCGATGAGCAGTTCTTC	CASSQETRGRGGLPDEQFF
TRBJ2-1	TRBV19	-	-	TGTGCCAGTAACCCTCAAGAGAGCTCCTACAATGAGCAGTTCTTC	CASNPQESSYNEQFF
TRBJ1-4	TRBV2	-	once	TGTGCCAGCAGTGTGGGGCAGATGAATGAAAAACTGTTTTTT	CASSVGQMNEKLFF
TRBJ2-7	TRBV7-2	-	-	TGTGCCAGCAGCTTTATACGACAGACGGGCGCCGCGGGGGAGCAGTACTTC	CASSFIRQTGAAGEQYF
TRBJ1-1	TRBV28	-	few	TGTGCCAGCAGTTTAGGCACTGAAGCTTTCTTT	CASSLGTEAFF
TRBJ1-2	TRBV18	TRBD1	-	TGTGCCAGCTCACCACCGGGGAGGACAGGGGGTTTCGGCTACACCTTC	CASSPPGRTGGFGYTF
TRBJ1-4	TRBV11-1	-	-	TGTGCCAGCAGCGCCCGGACAGCAACTAATGAAAAACTGTTTTTT	CASSARTATNEKLFF
TRBJ1-4	TRBV19	TRBD1	-	TGTGCCAGTAGTGTGGGACAGGCTTTCGGTAATGAAAAACTGTTTTTT	CASSVGQAFGNEKLFF
TRBJ2-7	TRBV5-4	-	-	TGTGCCAGCAGAGGGACGAGGACCTCCTACGAGCAGTACTTC	CASRGTRTSYEQYF
TRBJ2-3	TRBV11-2	-	-	TGTGCCAGCGGGGTGGACAGACGCACAGATACGCAGTATTTT	CASGVDRRTDTQYF
TRBJ1-1	TRBV18	-	-	TGTGCCAGCTCACAAGGAGAGAACACTGAAGCTTTCTTT	CASSQGENTEAFF
TRBJ1-5	TRBV5-4	-	-	TGTGCCAGCAGCTTTGGACAGAGTCTGCAGCCCCAGCATTTT	CASSFGQSLQPQHF
TRBJ2-3	TRBV14	TRBD2	-	TGTGCCAGCAGCCGGGGACTACGCACAGATACGCAGTATTTT	CASSRGLRTDTQYF
TRBJ1-2	TRBV19	-	-	TGTGCCAGTAGTATAGATCTAAGGACAACCTATGGCTACACCTTC	CASSIDLRTTYGYTF
TRBJ2-7	TRBV6-1	-	-	TGTGCCAGCAAAAAGGGGAGGAATTCCTACGAGCAGTACTTC	CASKKGRNSYEQYF
TRBJ2-2	TRBV21-1	-	-	TGTGCCAGCAGCAAAGGAGGCGGGGGGGGCGGGGAGCTGTTTTTT	CASSKGGGGGGELFF
TRBJ2-7	TRBV6-4	TRBD1	-	TGTGCCAGCAGTGACAGGGGGCCCCCTGTACAGCAGTACTTC	CASSDRGPPVQQYF
TRBJ1-3	TRBV5-1	-	few	TGCGCCAGCAGCGTTACAGGGACCCTCTCTGGAAACACCATATATTTT	CASSVTGTLSGNTIYF
TRBJ2-1	TRBV7-6	TRBD2	-	TGTGCCAGCAGCTTAGGGCTAGCGGTAACGAAAGGTAACAATGAGCAGTTCTTC	CASSLGLAVTKGNNEQFF
TRBJ1-1	TRBV7-9	-	-	TGTGCCAGCAGCTTGGGGGGAGAAGCTTTCTTT	CASSLGGEAFF
TRBJ2-1	TRBV7-9	TRBD2	-	TGTGCCAGCAGCTCCGGGACTAGCGGGAGGCTGCGGAATGAGCAGTTCTTC	CASSSGTSGRLRNEQFF
TRBJ1-2	TRBV28	-	once	TGTGCCAGCAGTGGGGGGGTGGCCTTCTATGGCTACACCTTC	CASSGGVAFYGYTF
TRBJ1-1	TRBV7-2	-	-	TGTGCCAGCAGCGGAGGCGGTATGAACACTGAAGCTTTCTTT	CASSGGGMNTEAFF
TRBJ1-3	TRBV7-2	TRBD1	-	TGTGCCAGCAGCCTTCCATACAGGGGGTACTCTGGAAACACCATATATTTT	CASSLPYRGYSGNTIYF
TRBJ2-1	TRBV27	-	-	TGTGCCAGCAGTTTCCGGGCGCCCCGCCCATACAATGAGCAGTTCTTC	CASSFRAPRPYNEQFF
TRBJ1-1	TRBV7-3	-	-	TGTGCCAGCACCCCTGGGGGCACTGAAGCTTTCTTT	CASTPGGTEAFF
TRBJ1-5	TRBV7-9	-	few	TGTGCCAGCAGCGCGAATCAACAAAATCAGCCCCAGCATTTT	CASSANQQNQPQHF
TRBJ2-7	TRBV9	-	-	TGTGCCAGCAGCCTCGTAGACGGGCCTGGCTCCTACGAGCAGTACTTC	CASSLVDGPGSYEQYF
TRBJ1-5	TRBV19	-	-	TGTGCCAGTAGTATAGCGCCGGACATCTCCCCCCGGGGAGGGAATCAGCCCCAGCATTTT	CASSIAPDISPRGGNQPQHF